This T cell receptor (beta chain) was obtained from a study of CD8+CD57+ T cells in acquired aplastic anemia. For the study at large: Sorting CD4+ and CD8+ cells gave DNA averaging roughly 3.5 ug. Study conclusions and caveats: Between the patient and control groups, CD8+ Simpson's diversity did not differ significantly.

CDR3 length: 17 amino acids. CDR1 and CDR2 (germline): DFQATT, SNEGSKA (reference sequence). Unmatched junction bases numbered 9, after V lost 0 bases and J lost 5 bases. Patients sequenced had flow cytometry evidence of CD8+CD57+ cell expansion. The diagnosis in all patients was severe acquired aplastic anemia. TCR beta VDJ combinations and CDR3 sequences were profiled from genomic DNA. TCRdb analysed the reads with MiXCR anew, one entry per CDR3 protein. Found here are about 180,000 distinct CDR3 sequences, approximately 48% of them singletons; the top ten hold roughly 13%. Turning to this clonotype: Its cognate antigen is unknown.

Sequenced material: sorted CD4+, CD8+, or CD8+CD57+ T cells (not recorded which) from PBMCs. This chain links TRBV20-1 with TRBJ2-3; 12 bases fit TRBD2. The sequence derives from a human donor with aplastic anemia. The CDR3 DNA follows: TGCAGTGCTAGAGATCCGCTGACTAGCGGGGGTGGAGATACGCAGTATTTT. Translation: CSARDPLTSGGGDTQYF.